This T cell receptor (beta chain) came from a study of OX40 agonist ivuxolimab in advanced cancers. In the study overall: A partial response was reached by three patients: one with hepatocellular carcinoma and two with cutaneous melanoma. Regarding the study as a whole: Those patients achieving a partial response at 0.1-3.0 mg/kg showed among the lowest clonal expansion. CD4+ and CD8+ blood T cells expanded clonally by week 6 at 0.1 to 3.0 mg/kg.

Remarks on this clone: Its specificity is unknown.

Clones were sequenced by immunoSEQ multiplex PCR, and TCRdb holds only the in-frame ones, with some missing. This table has 70,000 to 95,000 clones, approximately 86% appearing once. The input for sequencing was CD4+ or CD8+ T cells sorted from blood, taken in a trial of the OX40 agonist ivuxolimab. The TCR originated in an adult with an advanced solid tumor such as melanoma, head and neck, liver or kidney cancer.

The CDR3, as DNA: TGTGCCAGTAGTATAGGCCCCTCGCGGGGGATGTACAATGAGCAGTTCTTC. Protein product: CASSIGPSRGMYNEQFF. V and J are TRBV19 and TRBJ2-1; 7 bases are a match to TRBD2. V shed 1 base and J 4 bases; nucleotides not matched to a gene: 10. Germline assignment: CDR1 LNHDA and CDR2 SQIVND (reference sequence). The CDR3 is 17 amino acids.